This T cell receptor (beta chain) derives from a study of HIV-infected patients and healthy controls. cDNA was made from roughly 470 ng RNA using alpha and beta constant primers. Using multiplexing indices, alpha and beta chain libraries were generated apart by chain-specific third strand synthesis. Ligation attached cDNA to a 5' RACE adapter that carried a random hexamer and SP2 site. One entry per CDR3 protein results from TCRdb running MiXCR on the 5' RACE reads. This sample carries about 8,500 distinct CDR3 sequences, around 5.4% of them seen once, and the ten largest clones take around 7.7%. The repertoire came from unfractionated whole blood and reflected all unsorted peripheral T cells. The ends were cut back, 2 bases at V and 2 bases at J, with 11 bases in the middle. This CDR3 has 15 amino acids. The germline gives CDR1 MNHEY, CDR2 SMNVEV (reference sequence). Study results and limitations: Eight alpha and eight beta V genes differed significantly in mean usage between HIV-infected patients and controls.

This clonotype showed up many times. Antigen unknown. V and J are TRBV27 and TRBJ2-3; the D gene could be TRBD1 or TRBD2 (7 bases each). This sequence was found in an adult in good health. The sequenced material came from blood. CDR3 sequence reads: CASSLQGGNTDTQYF. The CDR3 DNA follows: TGTGCCAGCAGTTTACAGGGGGGGAACACAGATACGCAGTATTTT.